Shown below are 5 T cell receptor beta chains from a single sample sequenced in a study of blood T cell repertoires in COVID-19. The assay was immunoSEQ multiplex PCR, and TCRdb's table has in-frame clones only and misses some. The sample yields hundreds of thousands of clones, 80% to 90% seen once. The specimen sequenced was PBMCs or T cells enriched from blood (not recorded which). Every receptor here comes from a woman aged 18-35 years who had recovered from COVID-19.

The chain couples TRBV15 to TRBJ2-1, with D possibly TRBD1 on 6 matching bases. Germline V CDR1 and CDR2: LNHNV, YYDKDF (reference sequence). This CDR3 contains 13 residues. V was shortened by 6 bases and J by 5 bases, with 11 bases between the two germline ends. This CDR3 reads CATRQGRNNEQFF. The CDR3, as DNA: TGTGCCACCAGACAGGGTCGAAACAATGAGCAGTTCTTC.

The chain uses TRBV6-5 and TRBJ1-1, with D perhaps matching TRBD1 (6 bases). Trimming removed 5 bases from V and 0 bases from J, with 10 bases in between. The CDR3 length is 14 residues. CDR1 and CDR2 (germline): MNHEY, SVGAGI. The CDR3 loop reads CASSRGQMNTEAFF. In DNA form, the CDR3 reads TGTGCCAGCAGTAGGGGACAAATGAACACTGAAGCTTTCTTT.

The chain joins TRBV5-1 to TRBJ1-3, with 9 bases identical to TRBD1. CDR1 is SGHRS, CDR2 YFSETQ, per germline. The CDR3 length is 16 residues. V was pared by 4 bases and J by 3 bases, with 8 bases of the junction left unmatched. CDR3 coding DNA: TGCGCCAGCAGCCCAAATCCGGGACAGGGTGGAAACACCATATATTTT. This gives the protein CASSPNPGQGGNTIYF. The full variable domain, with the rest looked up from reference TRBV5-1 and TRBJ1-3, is KAGVTQTPRYLIKTRGQQVTLSCSPISGHRSVSWYQQTPGQGLQFLFEYFSETQRNKGNFPGRFSGRQFSNSRSEMNVSTLELGDSALYLCASSPNPGQGGNTIYFGEGSWLTVV.

The CDR3 is CASSLGRGTNTEAFF. The CDR3 bases are TGTGCCAGCAGCTTGGGTCGTGGGACAAACACTGAAGCTTTCTTT. The J gene is TRBJ1-1, the V gene TRBV5-4; tentative D call: TRBD1 (6 bases). Per germline, CDR1 SGHNT and CDR2 YYREEE (reference sequence). V was shortened by 0 bases and J by 2 bases, with 11 bases between the two germline ends. The CDR3 consists of 15 residues. The entire variable domain, with the rest obtained from reference TRBV5-4 and TRBJ1-1, is as follows: ETGVTQSPTHLIKTRGQQVTLRCSSQSGHNTVSWYQQALGQGPQFIFQYYREEENGRGNFPPRFSGLQFPNYSSELNVNALELDDSALYLCASSLGRGTNTEAFFGQGTRLTVV.

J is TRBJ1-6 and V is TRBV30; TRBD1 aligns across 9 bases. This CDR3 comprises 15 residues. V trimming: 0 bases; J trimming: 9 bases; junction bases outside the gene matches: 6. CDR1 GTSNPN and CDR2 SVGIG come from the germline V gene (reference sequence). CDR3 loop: CAWSVGTGSFSPLHF. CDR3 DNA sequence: TGTGCCTGGAGTGTAGGGACAGGGTCTTTTTCACCCCTCCACTTT.